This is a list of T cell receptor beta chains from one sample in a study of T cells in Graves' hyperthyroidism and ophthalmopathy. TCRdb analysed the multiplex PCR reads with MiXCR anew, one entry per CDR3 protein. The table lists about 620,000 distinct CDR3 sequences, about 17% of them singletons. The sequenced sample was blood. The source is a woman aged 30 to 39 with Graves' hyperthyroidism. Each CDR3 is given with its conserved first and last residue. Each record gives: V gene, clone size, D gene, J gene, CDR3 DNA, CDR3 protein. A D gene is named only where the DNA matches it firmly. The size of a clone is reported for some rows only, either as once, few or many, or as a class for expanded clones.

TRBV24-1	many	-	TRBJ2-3	TGTGCCACCAGCACTAGACCTTCAGATACGCAGTATTTT	CATSTRPSDTQYF
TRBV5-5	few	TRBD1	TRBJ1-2	TGTGCCAGCAGCCAGACAGGGGCAGGGACCTATGGCTACACCTTC	CASSQTGAGTYGYTF
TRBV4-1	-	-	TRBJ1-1	TGCGCCAGCAGCCAGGGGAAGATGAACACTGAAGCTTTCTTT	CASSQGKMNTEAFF
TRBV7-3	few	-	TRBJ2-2	TGTGCCAGCAGCTTAATACCAGCGATTACCGGGGAGCTGTTTTTT	CASSLIPAITGELFF
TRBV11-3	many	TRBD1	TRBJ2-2	TGTGCCAGCATCGACAGGGTCGGCGGGGAGCTGTTTTTT	CASIDRVGGELFF
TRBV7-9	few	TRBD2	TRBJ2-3	TGTGCCAGCAGCTCTACCCGGACTAGCGGGATTATTGATACGCAGTATTTT	CASSSTRTSGIIDTQYF
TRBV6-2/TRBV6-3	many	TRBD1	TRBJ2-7	TGTGCCACAAGTACACAGGGGTTCTACGAGCAGTACTTC	CATSTQGFYEQYF
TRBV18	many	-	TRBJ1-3	TGTGCCAGCTCACCACCCACGGGTTCCATATATTTT	CASSPPTGSIYF
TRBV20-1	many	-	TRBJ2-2	TGCAGTGCTAGTCGTAGGGTGGGGACCACCGGGGAGCTGTTTTTT	CSASRRVGTTGELFF
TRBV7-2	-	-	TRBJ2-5	TGTGCCAGCAGCTTAGTCCAATTCTTCTATGAGGCTACGGGGGAGACCCAGTACTTC	CASSLVQFFYEATGETQYF
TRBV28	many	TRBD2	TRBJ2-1	TGTGCCACCTCCCGAAGGGAGGGCCCCTACAATGAGCAGTTCTTC	CATSRREGPYNEQFF
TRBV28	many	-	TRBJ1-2	TGTGCCAGCAGTTTACGCTCACCCCTGGGCTACACCTTC	CASSLRSPLGYTF
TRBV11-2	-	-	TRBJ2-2	TGTGCCAGCAGCAATACAGGGATTGGGAACGGGGAGCTGTTTTTT	CASSNTGIGNGELFF
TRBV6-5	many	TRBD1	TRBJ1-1	TGTGCCAGCAGTTACTCGATAGGTAGGATACACAGGGGAGTCGCTGAAGCTTTCTTT	CASSYSIGRIHRGVAEAFF
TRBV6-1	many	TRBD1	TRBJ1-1	TGTGCCAGCCGCACAGGGGGAGAAGCTTTCTTT	CASRTGGEAFF
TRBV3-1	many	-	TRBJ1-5	TGTGCCAGCAGCCAAGATCTAGATAGTGAAGGACAGCCCCAGCATTTT	CASSQDLDSEGQPQHF
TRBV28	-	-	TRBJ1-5	TGTGCCAGCAGTTCGGTGGGGGTGAATAGCAATCAGCCCCAGCATTTT	CASSSVGVNSNQPQHF
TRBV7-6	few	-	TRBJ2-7	TGTGCCAGCAGCAACCTCGGTCCCATAGCAGGACTCTACGAGCAGTACTTC	CASSNLGPIAGLYEQYF
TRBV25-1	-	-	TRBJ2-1	TGTGCCAGCAGTGACGCCGGGTACAATGAGCAGTTCTTC	CASSDAGYNEQFF
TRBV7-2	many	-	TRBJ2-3	TGTGCCAGCAGGAACCGGGACTTGAGGGGAGATACGCAGTATTTT	CASRNRDLRGDTQYF
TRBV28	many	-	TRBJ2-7	TGTGCCAGCAGTACAGCTATCTACGAGCAGTACTTC	CASSTAIYEQYF
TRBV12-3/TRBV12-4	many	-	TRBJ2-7	TGTGCCAGTGGGGAACAGGGAGAGTACGAGCAGTACTTC	CASGEQGEYEQYF
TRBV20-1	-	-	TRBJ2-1	TGCAGTGCTCCCCTGGCGAGCGGACGTGGCAATGAGCAGTTCTTC	CSAPLASGRGNEQFF
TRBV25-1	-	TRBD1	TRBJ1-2	TGTGCCAGCAGTGAAGCCGGACAGGTCTATGGCTACACCTTC	CASSEAGQVYGYTF
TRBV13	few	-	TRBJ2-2	TGTGCCAGCACCACTTCCCTAGAAGCCGGGGAGCTGTTTTTT	CASTTSLEAGELFF
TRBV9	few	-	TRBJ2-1	TGTGCCAGCAGCGCGGGACCCAACTCCTACAATGAGCAGTTCTTC	CASSAGPNSYNEQFF
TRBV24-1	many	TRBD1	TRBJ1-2	TGTGCCACCAGTGATCCGGGACAGGGCGTTTCCAACTATGGCTACACCTTC	CATSDPGQGVSNYGYTF
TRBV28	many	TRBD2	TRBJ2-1	TGTGCCAGCAACGAAGTAGCGGGGTACAATGAGCAGTTCTTC	CASNEVAGYNEQFF
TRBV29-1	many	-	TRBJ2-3	TGCAGCGTTGGGGTGACCTACAAAGATACGCAGTATTTT	CSVGVTYKDTQYF
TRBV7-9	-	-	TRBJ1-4	TGTGCCAGCAGCCGAGCGAGTCCTAATGAAAAACTGTTTTTT	CASSRASPNEKLFF
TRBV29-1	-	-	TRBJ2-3	TGCAGCGTTGAGGAAGCACAGCCCCGGAGAGATACGCAGTATTTT	CSVEEAQPRRDTQYF